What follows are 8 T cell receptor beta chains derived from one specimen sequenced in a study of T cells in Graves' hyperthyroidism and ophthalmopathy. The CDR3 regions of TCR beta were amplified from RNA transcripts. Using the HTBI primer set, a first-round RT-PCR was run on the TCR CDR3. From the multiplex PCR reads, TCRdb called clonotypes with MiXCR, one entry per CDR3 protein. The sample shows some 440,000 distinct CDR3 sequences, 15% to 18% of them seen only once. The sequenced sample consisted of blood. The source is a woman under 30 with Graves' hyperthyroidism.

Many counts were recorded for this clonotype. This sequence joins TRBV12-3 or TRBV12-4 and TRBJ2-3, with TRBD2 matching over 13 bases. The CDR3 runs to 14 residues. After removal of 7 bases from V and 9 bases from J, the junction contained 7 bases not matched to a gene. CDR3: CASTTSGGAGTQYF. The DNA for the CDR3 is TGTGCCAGCACCACTAGCGGGGGGGCGGGGACGCAGTATTTT.

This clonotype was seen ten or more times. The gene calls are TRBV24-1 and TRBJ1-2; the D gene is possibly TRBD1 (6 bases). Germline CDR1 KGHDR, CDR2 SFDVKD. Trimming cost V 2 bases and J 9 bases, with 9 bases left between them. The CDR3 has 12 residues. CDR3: CATSDYRDRYTF. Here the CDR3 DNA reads TGTGCCACCAGTGATTACAGGGACCGCTACACCTTC.

The CDR3 protein is CASSFGQGLETQYF. DNA of the CDR3: TGTGCCAGCAGCTTTGGACAGGGTCTGGAGACCCAGTACTTC. The chain joins TRBV5-4 to TRBJ2-5; TRBD1 matches 8 bases. V lost 2 bases, J lost 5 bases, and 5 bases stayed unmatched. The CDR3 loop spans 14 amino acids. Per the germline V gene, CDR1 is SGHNT and CDR2 is YYREEE (reference sequence).

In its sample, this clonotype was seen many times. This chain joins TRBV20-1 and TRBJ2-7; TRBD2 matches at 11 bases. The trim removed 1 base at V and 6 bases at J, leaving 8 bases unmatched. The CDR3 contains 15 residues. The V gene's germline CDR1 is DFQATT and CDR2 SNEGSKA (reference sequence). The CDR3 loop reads CSARALLAGGLEQYF. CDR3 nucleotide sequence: TGCAGTGCTAGAGCCCTCCTAGCGGGAGGCCTCGAGCAGTACTTC.

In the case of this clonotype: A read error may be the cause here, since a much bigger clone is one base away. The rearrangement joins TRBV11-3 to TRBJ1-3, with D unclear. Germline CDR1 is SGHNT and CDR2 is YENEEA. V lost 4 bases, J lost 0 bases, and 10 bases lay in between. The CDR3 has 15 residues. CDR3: CASSSDIDSGNTIYF. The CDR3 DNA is TGTGCCAGCAGCTCCGACATCGACTCTGGAAACACCATATATTTT.

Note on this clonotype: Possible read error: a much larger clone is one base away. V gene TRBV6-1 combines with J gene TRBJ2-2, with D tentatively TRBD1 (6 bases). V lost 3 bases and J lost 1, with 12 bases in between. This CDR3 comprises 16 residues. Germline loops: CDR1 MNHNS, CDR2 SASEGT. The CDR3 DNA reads TGTGCCAGCAGTGATCCCAGGGGCGTGAACACCGGGGAGCTGTTTTTT. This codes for CASSDPRGVNTGELFF.

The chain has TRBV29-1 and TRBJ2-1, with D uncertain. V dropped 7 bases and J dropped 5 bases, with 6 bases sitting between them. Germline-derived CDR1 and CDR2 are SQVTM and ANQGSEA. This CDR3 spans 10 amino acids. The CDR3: CSALNNEQFF. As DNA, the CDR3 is TGCAGCGCCCTAAACAATGAGCAGTTCTTC.

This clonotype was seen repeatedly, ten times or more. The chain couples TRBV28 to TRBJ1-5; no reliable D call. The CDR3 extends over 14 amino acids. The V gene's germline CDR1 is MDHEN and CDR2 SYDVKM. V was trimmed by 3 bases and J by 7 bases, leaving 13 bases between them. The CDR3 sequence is CASSFPQSSQPQHF. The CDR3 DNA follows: TGTGCCAGCAGTTTCCCACAGAGTTCCCAGCCCCAGCATTTT.